Reported below is one TCR beta chain. The antigen remains unidentified. The data belong to a study of CD8+ T cells in alopecia areata. Study results and caveats: Uncertainty about whether baseline CD8+ expansion is linked to response remains, with one nonresponder.

Trimming pared 3 bases from V and 6 bases from J, leaving 10 bases between. This CDR3 is built from 12 residues. Germline CDR1 SGHNT, CDR2 YYREEE (reference sequence). Treatment in this sample: oral pan-JAK inhibitor, 5-10 mg twice daily. Following RNA extraction, reverse transcription yielded cDNA that acted as the sequencing template. Repertoires were generated with immunoSEQ multiplex PCR, while TCRdb's copy carries only in-frame clones and drops some. Of 200,000 or so clones detected, roughly two fifths appear once; the ten largest clones hold roughly 0.45%. The source material was CD4+ T cells sorted from blood, sampled between weeks 30 and 35, from a patient treated with tofacitinib. The clonotype was recovered from a human donor with alopecia areata. The J gene is TRBJ2-7, the V gene TRBV5-4; D is ambiguous. The CDR3 sequence is CASSWPLSEQYF. CDR3 in DNA: TGTGCCAGCAGCTGGCCATTAAGCGAGCAGTACTTC.